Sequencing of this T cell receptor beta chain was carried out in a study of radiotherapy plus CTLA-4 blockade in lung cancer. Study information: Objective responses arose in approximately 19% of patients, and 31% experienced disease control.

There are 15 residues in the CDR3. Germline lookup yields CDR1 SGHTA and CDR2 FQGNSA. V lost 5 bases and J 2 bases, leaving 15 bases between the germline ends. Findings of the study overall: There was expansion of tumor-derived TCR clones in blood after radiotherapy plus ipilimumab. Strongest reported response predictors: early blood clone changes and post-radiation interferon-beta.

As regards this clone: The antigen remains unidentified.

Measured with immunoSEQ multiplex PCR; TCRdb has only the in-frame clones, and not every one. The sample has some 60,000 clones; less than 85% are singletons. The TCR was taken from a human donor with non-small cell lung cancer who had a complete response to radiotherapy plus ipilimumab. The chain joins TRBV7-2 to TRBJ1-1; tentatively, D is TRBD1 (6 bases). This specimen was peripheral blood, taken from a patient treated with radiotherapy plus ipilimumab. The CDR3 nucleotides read TGTGCCAGCAGCACTACAGGGAGACCTAACACTGAAGCTTTCTTT. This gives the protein CASSTTGRPNTEAFF. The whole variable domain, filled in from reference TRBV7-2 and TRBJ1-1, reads GAGVSQSPSNKVTEKGKDVELRCDPISGHTALYWYRQSLGQGLEFLIYFQGNSAPDKSGLPSDRFSAERTGGSVSTLTIQRTQQEDSAVYLCASSTTGRPNTEAFFGQGTRLTVV.